This T cell receptor beta chain was obtained from a study of identical twins. The CDR3 spans 19 residues. Germline CDR1 SGHAT, CDR2 FQDESV (reference sequence). V trimming: 0 bases; J trimming: 5 bases; junction bases outside the gene matches: 13. TCRdb called the 5' RACE reads again in MiXCR, with one record for every CDR3 protein. The data hold approximately 890,000 distinct CDR3 sequences, with around 12% observed a single time. Another study also made use of these data, one on yellow fever vaccine responses in identical twins.

This sequence was found in a woman between 18 and 29 years old in good health. The chain has TRBV11-1 and TRBJ2-2; 9 bases agree with TRBD2. Sequenced sample: PBMCs. CDR3: CASSLARASGTTGTGELFF. The DNA for the CDR3 is TGTGCCAGCAGCTTAGCGCGGGCTAGCGGGACGACGGGGACCGGGGAGCTGTTTTTT.